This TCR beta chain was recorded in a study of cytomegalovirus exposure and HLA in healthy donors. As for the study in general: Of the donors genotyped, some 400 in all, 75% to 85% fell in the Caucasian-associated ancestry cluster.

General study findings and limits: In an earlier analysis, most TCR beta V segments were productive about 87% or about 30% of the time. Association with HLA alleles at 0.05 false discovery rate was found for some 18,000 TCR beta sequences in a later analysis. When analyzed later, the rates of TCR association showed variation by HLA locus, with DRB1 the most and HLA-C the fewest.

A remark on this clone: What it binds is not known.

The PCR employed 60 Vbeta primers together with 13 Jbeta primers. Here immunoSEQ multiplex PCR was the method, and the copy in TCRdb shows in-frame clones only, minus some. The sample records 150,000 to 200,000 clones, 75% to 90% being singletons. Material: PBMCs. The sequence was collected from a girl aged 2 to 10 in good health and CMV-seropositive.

CDR3 region: CASSQGGDRGLNQPQHF. The CDR3 DNA sequence: TGCGCCAGCAGCCAAGGGGGGGACAGGGGCTTAAATCAGCCCCAGCATTTT. The chain employs TRBV4-1 and TRBJ1-5; 10 bases agree with TRBD1. Unmatched junction bases numbered 7, after V lost 1 base and J lost 4 bases. This CDR3 spans 17 amino acids. Germline-derived CDR1 and CDR2 are MGHRA and YSYEKL.